This T cell receptor (beta chain) was observed in a study of Ad26.COV2.S vaccination and SARS-CoV-2 variants. The V end lost 0 bases, the J end lost 8 bases, and 12 bases lay between the germline ends. The germline V gene has CDR1 SGHKS and CDR2 YYEKEE (reference sequence). This CDR3 has 14 residues. Study observations and caveats: The study found higher spike-specific TCR breadth in vaccine than placebo recipients.

The sample's treatment: over 15 received Ad26.COV2.S at low or high dose, single or two shots; roughly five received placebo; per-sample allocation not given. Specimen acquisition occurred on day 63 following the initial vaccine or placebo injection. Donor was an adult aged 18-55 years in Boston. This table comes from immunoSEQ multiplex PCR, and its TCRdb copy is limited to in-frame clones, with some not included. The data show around 400,000 clones, 83% seen once. In regard to this clone: Its antigen remains unidentified.

The sample was peripheral blood, taken in a trial of Ad26.COV2.S vaccine versus placebo. The sequence was collected from a person between 18 and 65 years old who received the Ad26.COV2.S COVID-19 vaccine or a placebo. V and J are TRBV5-5 and TRBJ2-1, with a tentative D call TRBD1 (5 bases). CDR3 residues: CASSLERRADEQFF. The CDR3 nucleotides are TGTGCCAGCAGCTTGGAGCGCAGGGCGGATGAGCAGTTCTTC.